A single sample is the source of the 21 T cell receptor beta chains below, sequenced in a study of blood T cell repertoires in COVID-19 (dated by TCRdb to between 2020 and 2021). The method was the immunoSEQ multiplex PCR assay. TCRdb provides this immuneACCESS table in a form limited to in-frame rearrangements. Some clones are lacking; in checked studies, under half of them reflect an unresolved V gene, and why the rest are absent is not known. This sample is represented by over 35,000 clones; over 75% of them were singletons. 2.4% of the sample goes to the ten largest clones. The sample consisted of peripheral blood. The receptor source for this set is a human donor in a cohort sampled during active COVID-19.

The chain joins TRBV5-8 to TRBJ1-1; the match to TRBD1 covers 10 bases. The CDR3 totals 19 residues. With V trimmed by 4 bases and J by 3 bases, 18 bases remained unmatched. Germline CDR1 SGHTS, CDR2 YDEGEE. CDR3 sequence: CASSETRDRGLGKDTEAFF. In nucleotides, the CDR3 is TGTGCCAGCAGCGAGACCCGCGACAGGGGGCTGGGTAAGGACACTGAAGCTTTCTTT.

The rearrangement links TRBV27 to TRBJ1-2; 7 bases align to TRBD1. The CDR3 contains 12 residues. Germline V gene data show CDR1 as MNHEY and CDR2 as SMNVEV (reference sequence). J was trimmed by 4 bases and V by 5 bases; bases with no gene match: 1. CDR3 sequence reads: CASSNRGYGYTF. CDR3 DNA sequence: TGTGCCAGCAGTAACAGGGGCTATGGCTACACCTTC.

V and J are TRBV4-1 and TRBJ2-2, with 10 bases aligning to TRBD2. CDR1 is MGHRA, CDR2 YSYEKL, per germline. This CDR3 is 19 amino acids long. After removal of 0 bases from V and 1 base from J, the junction contained 8 bases not matched to a gene. CDR3 residues: CASSQDRLAGAMNTGELFF. CDR3 sequence (DNA): TGCGCCAGCAGCCAAGATCGCCTAGCGGGGGCCATGAACACCGGGGAGCTGTTTTTT.

The gene calls are TRBV6-4 and TRBJ1-3; D uncertain. The germline V and J ends were trimmed by 8 bases and 0 bases, with 11 bases remaining between them. CDR1 and CDR2 (germline): MRHNA, SNTAGT. The CDR3 sequence is 14 residues long. CDR3 nucleotides: TGTGCCAGCCGCACAGCCTCCTCTGGAAACACCATATATTTT. This translates into CASRTASSGNTIYF.

The chain recombines TRBV6-2 or TRBV6-3 with TRBJ2-3; the match to TRBD1 covers 9 bases. CDR3 length equals 15 residues. Trimming removed 5 bases from V and 5 bases from J; junction bases left unmatched: 8. The germline gives CDR1 MNHEY, CDR2 SVGEGT. The CDR3 loop is CASSITGGSGDTQYF. CDR3 DNA: TGTGCCAGCAGTATAACAGGGGGCAGTGGAGATACGCAGTATTTT.

V gene TRBV10-3 combines with J gene TRBJ2-2; 8 bases match TRBD1. This CDR3 is built from 14 residues. In germline, CDR1 is ENHRY, CDR2 SYGVKD. With 6 bases clipped from V and 0 bases from J, the junction kept 0 bases outside the gene matches. Written as DNA, the CDR3 is TGTGCCATCAGGGGACAGGCGAACACCGGGGAGCTGTTTTTT. Its translation: CAIRGQANTGELFF.

V gene TRBV30 combines with J gene TRBJ2-2; D might be TRBD2 (5 bases). Germline CDR1 reads GTSNPN; CDR2 reads SVGIG (reference sequence). The CDR3 has 11 amino acids. Trimming took off 3 bases at V and 7 bases at J, with 6 bases between the two ends. The CDR3 DNA sequence: TGTGCCTGGAGGGGAGACGGGGAGCTGTTTTTT. Translated: CAWRGDGELFF.

The chain uses TRBV4-1 and TRBJ2-2; 8 bases align to TRBD2. The CDR3 totals 14 residues. J gave up 6 bases and V 6 bases, and 6 bases lay outside the gene matches. The germline CDR1 and CDR2 sequences are MGHRA and YSYEKL. The CDR3 coding sequence is TGCGCCAGCAGTCCTCTAGCGGGTTCCGGGGAGCTGTTTTTT. This translates into CASSPLAGSGELFF.

The chain is built from TRBV18 and TRBJ1-1; possibly TRBD1 for D (5 bases). This CDR3 contains 12 residues. V was cut by 2 bases and J by 7 bases, with 8 bases left in between. Germline values: CDR1 KGHSH, CDR2 LQKENI. The CDR3 loop reads CASSPGANEAFF. As DNA, the CDR3 is TGTGCCAGCTCACCAGGGGCTAATGAAGCTTTCTTT.

This clone was seen a single time. V gene TRBV11-2 combines with J gene TRBJ1-5, with D uncertain. V was cut by 5 bases and J by 7 bases, with 12 bases left in between. The CDR3 consists of 13 residues. Per the germline V gene, CDR1 is SGHAT and CDR2 is FQNNGV. CDR3 region: CASSTTQRQPQHF. Here the CDR3 DNA reads TGTGCCAGCAGCACCACCCAGCGACAGCCCCAGCATTTT.

This chain connects TRBV6-2 or TRBV6-3 to TRBJ1-1; D is uncertain. This CDR3 has 13 residues. CDR1 is MNHEY and CDR2 is SVGEGT in the germline V gene. Trimming took 2 bases from V and 1 from J, leaving 5 bases between them. This chain's CDR3 is CASSYTGNTEAFF. CDR3 in DNA: TGTGCCAGCAGTTACACGGGGAACACTGAAGCTTTCTTT.

The chain has TRBV19 and TRBJ1-2, with 7 bases matching TRBD1. Trimming took 1 base from V and 4 from J; bases not matched to a gene: 3. Germline V gene sequence: CDR1 LNHDA, CDR2 SQIVND (reference sequence). The CDR3 has 14 amino acids. The CDR3 region is CASSIGGQVYGYTF. The CDR3 DNA sequence: TGTGCCAGTAGTATAGGTGGACAGGTCTATGGCTACACCTTC. The full variable domain, rest sourced from reference TRBV19 and TRBJ1-2, is DGGITQSPKYLFRKEGQNVTLSCEQNLNHDAMYWYRQDPGQGLRLIYYSQIVNDFQKGDIAEGYSVSREKKESFPLTVTSAQKNPTAFYLCASSIGGQVYGYTFGSGTRLTVV.

This sequence joins TRBV3-1 (or the pseudogene TRBV3-2) and TRBJ2-3, with 7 bases matching TRBD2. The CDR3 has 14 residues. V shed 7 bases, J shed 3 bases, and the junction held 7 bases outside the gene matches. Germline V lookup: CDR1 LGHDT, CDR2 YNNKEL (reference sequence). CDR3 sequence (DNA): TGTGCCAGCAACTCGGGAGCGGGGACAGATACGCAGTATTTT. Protein product: CASNSGAGTDTQYF.

This chain links TRBV3-1 (or the pseudogene TRBV3-2) with TRBJ1-6; tentatively, D is TRBD1 (5 bases). V was cut by 0 bases and J by 11 bases, with 8 bases left in between. Germline V gene sequence: CDR1 LGHDT, CDR2 YNNKEL (reference sequence). There are 13 residues in the CDR3. CDR3 in DNA: TGTGCCAGCAGCCAAGATAGGGGAACACCCCTCCACTTT. Protein product: CASSQDRGTPLHF.

The chain links TRBV7-6 to TRBJ2-7; 7 bases map to TRBD2. This CDR3 region has 16 residues. V was pared by 5 bases and J by 4 bases, with 14 bases of the junction left unmatched. Per the germline V gene, CDR1 is SGHVS and CDR2 is FNYEAQ. CDR3 sequence (DNA): TGTGCCAGCAGCGTTCGGGGGGACGGCTCAACTTACGAGCAGTACTTC. Protein product: CASSVRGDGSTYEQYF.

The chain uses TRBV7-3 and TRBJ1-6, with a possible D match to TRBD1 (6 bases). Between the trimmed V and J ends, which lost 4 bases and 7 bases, there was a span of 11 bases. This CDR3 has 14 amino acids. Per the germline V gene, CDR1 is SGHTA and CDR2 is FQGTGA. The CDR3 coding sequence is TGTGCCAGCAGCTCACAGGGTGGGAATTCACCCCTCCACTTT. Protein product: CASSSQGGNSPLHF.

The chain recombines TRBV2 with TRBJ2-3, with unresolved D. Trimming removed 1 base from V and 7 bases from J, with 6 bases in between. Germline V gives CDR1 SNHLY, CDR2 FYNNEI. The CDR3 totals 12 residues. DNA for the CDR3: TGTGCCAGCAGTGAAGACTCTAATACGCAGTATTTT. It yields the protein CASSEDSNTQYF.

The rearrangement links TRBV5-1 to TRBJ1-1, with D tentatively TRBD1 (5 bases). The ends were cut back, 2 bases at V and 6 bases at J, with 14 bases in the middle. Germline CDR1 and CDR2: SGHRS and YFSETQ. The CDR3 totals 14 residues. This CDR3 reads CASSFSTVTAEAFF. The DNA for the CDR3 is TGCGCCAGCAGCTTTTCCACGGTGACAGCTGAAGCTTTCTTT.

The rearrangement links TRBV9 to TRBJ2-7, with 9 bases aligning to TRBD1. CDR3 length equals 14 residues. The germline gives CDR1 SGDLS, CDR2 YYNGEE. Trimming at V came to 3 bases and at J to 2 bases, leaving 3 bases not matched to a gene. In DNA form, the CDR3 reads TGTGCCAGCAGCGGGACAGGGGCCACCTACGAGCAGTACTTC. Protein: CASSGTGATYEQYF.

The chain combines TRBV19 with TRBJ1-6; tentatively, D is TRBD1 (6 bases). This CDR3 region has 16 residues. Germline V CDR1 and CDR2: LNHDA, SQIVND (reference sequence). V was shortened by 4 bases and J by 11 bases, with 21 bases between the two germline ends. In DNA form, the CDR3 reads TGTGCCAGTAGTACCCCCAAACCACTCGGGGGGCCACCCCTCCACTTT. Amino acids: CASSTPKPLGGPPLHF. The full variable domain, its missing parts supplied by reference TRBV19 and TRBJ1-6, is DGGITQSPKYLFRKEGQNVTLSCEQNLNHDAMYWYRQDPGQGLRLIYYSQIVNDFQKGDIAEGYSVSREKKESFPLTVTSAQKNPTAFYLCASSTPKPLGGPPLHFGNGTRLTVT.

The chain is built from TRBV7-9 and TRBJ1-5; TRBD1 aligns across 7 bases. This CDR3 contains 14 residues. J gave up 9 bases and V 3 bases, and 8 bases lay outside the gene matches. Germline CDR1 reads SEHNR; CDR2 reads FQNEAQ (reference sequence). The CDR3 coding sequence is TGTGCCAGCAGCTTTGAGGGGGCAAGCGCGCCCCAGCATTTT. Its protein is CASSFEGASAPQHF.